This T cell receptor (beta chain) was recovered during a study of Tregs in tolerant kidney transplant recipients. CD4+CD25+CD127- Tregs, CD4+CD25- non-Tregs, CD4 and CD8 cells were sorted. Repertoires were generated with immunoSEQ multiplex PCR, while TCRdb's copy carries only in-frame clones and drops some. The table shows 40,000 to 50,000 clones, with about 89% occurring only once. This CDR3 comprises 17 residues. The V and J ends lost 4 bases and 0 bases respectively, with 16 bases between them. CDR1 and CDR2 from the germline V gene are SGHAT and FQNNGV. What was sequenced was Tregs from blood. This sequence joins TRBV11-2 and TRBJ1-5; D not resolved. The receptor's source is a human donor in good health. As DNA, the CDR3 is TGTGCCAGCAGCTCTGACTTCTCGCTTAATAGCAATCAGCCCCAGCATTTT. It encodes CASSSDFSLNSNQPQHF.